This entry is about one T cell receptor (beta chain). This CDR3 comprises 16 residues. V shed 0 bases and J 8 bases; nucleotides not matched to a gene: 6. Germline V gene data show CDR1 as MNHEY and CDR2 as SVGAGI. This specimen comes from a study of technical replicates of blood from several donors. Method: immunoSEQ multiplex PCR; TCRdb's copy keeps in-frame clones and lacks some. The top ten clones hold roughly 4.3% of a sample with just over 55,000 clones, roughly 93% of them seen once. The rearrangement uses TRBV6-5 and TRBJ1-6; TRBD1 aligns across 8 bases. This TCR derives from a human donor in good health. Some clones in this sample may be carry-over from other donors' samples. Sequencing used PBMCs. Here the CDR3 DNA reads TGTGCCAGCAGTTACTCTAGGGTACAGGGGGATTCACCCCTCCACTTT. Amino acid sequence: CASSYSRVQGDSPLHF.